The present entry profiles one T cell receptor beta chain with its context. Its antigen is undetermined. V dropped 4 bases and J dropped 6; count of bases not matched to a gene: 11. This CDR3 comprises 17 residues. Germline CDR1 and CDR2: SGHNT and YYREEE (reference sequence). The data were obtained in a study of cytomegalovirus exposure and HLA in healthy donors. The PCR used 60 Vbeta and 13 Jbeta primers. Only in-frame clones appear in the TCRdb table, and some are missing; sequencing was by immunoSEQ multiplex PCR. The data show over 200,000 clones, around 89% seen once. Overall study findings and caveats: Later on, analysis showed that most CMV-associated TCR beta chains appeared to be HLA-restricted. When the data were analyzed later, several of the most significant clusters appeared to be linked to common viral pathogens. Listed as cytomegalovirus-associated were 150 or so TCR beta chains.

Every donor was a healthy person donating bone marrow. This sequence joins TRBV5-4 and TRBJ2-7; 15 nucleotides line up with TRBD2. The origin of this receptor is a woman between 18 and 30 years old in good health and CMV-seronegative. Sample: PBMCs. The CDR3 spells CASSRTSGGVLGREQYF. The CDR3 nucleotides are TGTGCCAGCAGCAGGACTAGCGGGGGGGTCTTAGGGCGCGAGCAGTACTTC. The whole variable domain, filled in from reference TRBV5-4 and TRBJ2-7, reads ETGVTQSPTHLIKTRGQQVTLRCSSQSGHNTVSWYQQALGQGPQFIFQYYREEENGRGNFPPRFSGLQFPNYSSELNVNALELDDSALYLCASSRTSGGVLGREQYFGPGTRLTVT.